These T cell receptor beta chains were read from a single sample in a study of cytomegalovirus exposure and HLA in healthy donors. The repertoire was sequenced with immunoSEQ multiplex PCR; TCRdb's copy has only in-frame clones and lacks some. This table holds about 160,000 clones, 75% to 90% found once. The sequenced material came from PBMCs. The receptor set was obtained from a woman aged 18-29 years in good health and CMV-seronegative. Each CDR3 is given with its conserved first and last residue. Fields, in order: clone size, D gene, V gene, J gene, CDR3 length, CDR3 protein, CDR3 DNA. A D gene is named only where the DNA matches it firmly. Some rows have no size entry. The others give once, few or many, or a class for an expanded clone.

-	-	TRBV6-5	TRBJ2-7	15	CASSYSFTLAGEQYF	TGTGCCAGCAGTTACTCGTTTACACTAGCCGGCGAGCAGTACTTC
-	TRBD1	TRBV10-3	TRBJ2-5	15	CAISYTGDPGETQYF	TGTGCCATCAGCTACACAGGGGATCCGGGAGAGACCCAGTACTTC
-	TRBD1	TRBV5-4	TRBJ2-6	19	CASSDQYGTGRAGANVLTF	TGTGCCAGCAGCGACCAGTATGGGACAGGGCGGGCTGGGGCCAACGTCCTGACTTTC
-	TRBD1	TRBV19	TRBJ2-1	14	CASSQNRGYNEQFF	TGTGCCAGTAGTCAAAACAGGGGCTACAATGAGCAGTTCTTC
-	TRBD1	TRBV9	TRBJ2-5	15	CASSSRQGEQETQYF	TGTGCCAGCAGCTCTCGACAGGGGGAGCAAGAGACCCAGTACTTC
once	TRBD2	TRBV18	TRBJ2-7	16	CASSRTSGSPWYEQYF	TGTGCCAGCTCACGGACTAGCGGGAGCCCGTGGTACGAGCAGTACTTC
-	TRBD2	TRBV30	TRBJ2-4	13	CAWSLAGGPSGDF	TGTGCCTGGAGTCTGGCGGGAGGCCCCAGCGGGGACTTC
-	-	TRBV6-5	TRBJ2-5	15	CASREMIASQETQYF	TGTGCCAGCAGGGAGATGATAGCGAGCCAAGAGACCCAGTACTTC
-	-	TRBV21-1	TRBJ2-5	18	CASSPHGQGFVLQETQYF	TGTGCCAGCAGCCCACATGGACAGGGTTTCGTTCTTCAAGAGACCCAGTACTTC
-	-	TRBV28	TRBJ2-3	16	CASSLGGALGTDTQYF	TGTGCCAGCAGTTTAGGGGGGGCGCTTGGTACAGATACGCAGTATTTT
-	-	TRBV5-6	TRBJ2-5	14	CASRGYGYQETQYF	TGTGCCAGCCGGGGGTACGGCTACCAAGAGACCCAGTACTTC
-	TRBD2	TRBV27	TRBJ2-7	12	CAIGTSSYEQYF	TGTGCCATCGGGACTAGTTCCTACGAGCAGTACTTC
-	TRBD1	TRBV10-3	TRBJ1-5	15	CAISDQGDGNQPQHF	TGTGCCATCAGTGACCAGGGGGACGGCAATCAGCCCCAGCATTTT
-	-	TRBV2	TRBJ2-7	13	CASSRTASYEQYF	TGTGCCAGCAGCCGGACAGCCTCCTACGAGCAGTACTTC
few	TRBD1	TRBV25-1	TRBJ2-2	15	CASSGTGGRTGELFF	TGTGCCAGCAGTGGGACAGGGGGTCGCACCGGGGAGCTGTTTTTT
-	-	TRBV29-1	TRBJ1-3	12	CSVESIGNTIYF	TGCAGCGTTGAGAGTATAGGAAACACCATATATTTT
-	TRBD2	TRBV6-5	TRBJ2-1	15	CASSPGLAGHNEQFF	TGTGCCAGCAGTCCAGGACTAGCGGGGCACAATGAGCAGTTCTTC
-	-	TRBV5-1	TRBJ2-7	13	CASSSDSSYEQYF	TGCGCCAGCAGCTCGGACAGTTCCTACGAGCAGTACTTC
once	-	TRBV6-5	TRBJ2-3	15	CASSYSGGRMDTQYF	TGTGCCAGCAGTTACTCCGGGGGGCGGATGGATACGCAGTATTTT
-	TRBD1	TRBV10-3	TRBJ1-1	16	CAIGTGDVTMNTEAFF	TGTGCCATCGGGACAGGGGACGTCACGATGAACACTGAAGCTTTCTTT
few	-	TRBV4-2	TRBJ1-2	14	CASSQVGTNYGYTF	TGTGCCAGCAGCCAAGTTGGCACAAACTATGGCTACACCTTC
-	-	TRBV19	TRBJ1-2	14	CASGIGTSNSGYTF	TGTGCCAGTGGGATCGGGACATCGAATTCTGGCTACACCTTC
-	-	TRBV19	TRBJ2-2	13	CASSIDRAGELFF	TGTGCCAGTAGTATAGATCGGGCCGGGGAGCTGTTTTTT
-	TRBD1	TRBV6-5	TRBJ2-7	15	CASKSRQGPGAVQYF	TGTGCCAGCAAATCCCGACAGGGACCAGGCGCCGTGCAGTACTTC
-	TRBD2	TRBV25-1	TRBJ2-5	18	CASSGTKRLAGGQETQYF	TGTGCCAGCAGTGGTACCAAACGACTAGCGGGAGGGCAAGAGACCCAGTACTTC
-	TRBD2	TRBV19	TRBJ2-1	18	CASSIRGTSGKSYNEQFF	TGTGCCAGTAGTATAAGGGGGACTAGCGGGAAGTCCTACAATGAGCAGTTCTTC
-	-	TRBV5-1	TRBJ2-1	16	CASSNPDSSSYNEQFF	TGCGCCAGCAGCAATCCGGACAGCTCATCCTACAATGAGCAGTTCTTC
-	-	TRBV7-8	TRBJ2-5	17	CASSLRHMREWLETQYF	TGTGCCAGCAGCTTAAGACATATGAGGGAGTGGCTAGAGACCCAGTACTTC
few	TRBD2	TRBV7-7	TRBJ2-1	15	CASSLGGGAYNEQFF	TGTGCCAGCAGCTTAGGCGGGGGGGCGTACAATGAGCAGTTCTTC
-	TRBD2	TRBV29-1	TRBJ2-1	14	CSALRAGGPNEQFF	TGCAGCGCCCTTCGAGCGGGGGGGCCGAATGAGCAGTTCTTC
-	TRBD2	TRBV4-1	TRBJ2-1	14	CASSPRVAGNEQFF	TGCGCCAGCAGCCCCCGGGTAGCGGGTAATGAGCAGTTCTTC
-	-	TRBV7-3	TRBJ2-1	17	CASSLTGHMSSYNEQFF	TGTGCCAGCAGCTTAACGGGACACATGAGCTCCTACAATGAGCAGTTCTTC
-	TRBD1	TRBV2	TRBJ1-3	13	CASSGQGIPTIYF	TGTGCCAGCAGCGGACAGGGAATCCCCACCATATATTTT
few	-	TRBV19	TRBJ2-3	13	CASSAQGTDTQYF	TGTGCCAGTAGTGCACAGGGTACAGATACGCAGTATTTT
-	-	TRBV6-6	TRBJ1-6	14	CASTQREGLSPLHF	TGTGCCAGCACCCAGAGGGAGGGCTTATCACCCCTCCACTTT
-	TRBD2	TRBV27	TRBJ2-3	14	CASSLLAGADTQYF	TGTGCCAGCAGTCTCCTAGCGGGAGCAGATACGCAGTATTTT
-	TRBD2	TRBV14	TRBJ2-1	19	CASSHRTSGQCCSYNEQFF	TGTGCCAGCAGCCACAGGACTAGCGGGCAATGTTGCTCCTACAATGAGCAGTTCTTC
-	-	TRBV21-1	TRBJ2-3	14	CASWGGWDTDTQYF	TGTGCCAGCTGGGGAGGGTGGGACACAGATACGCAGTATTTT
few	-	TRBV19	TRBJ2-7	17	CASSITPAEQTSNEQYF	TGTGCCAGTAGTATAACCCCCGCGGAACAAACGAGTAACGAGCAGTACTTC
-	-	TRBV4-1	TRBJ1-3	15	CASSQGTLIGNTIYF	TGCGCCAGCAGCCAAGGAACTTTAATTGGAAACACCATATATTTT
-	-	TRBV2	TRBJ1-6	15	CASSPQGPNNSPLHF	TGTGCCAGCAGTCCGCAGGGGCCCAATAATTCACCCCTCCACTTT
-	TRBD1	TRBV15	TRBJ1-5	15	CATSRWTGGNQPQHF	TGTGCCACCAGCCGTTGGACAGGGGGCAATCAGCCCCAGCATTTT
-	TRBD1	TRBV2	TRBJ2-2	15	CASSQNRGISGELFF	TGTGCCAGCAGTCAAAACAGGGGGATCAGCGGGGAGCTGTTTTTT
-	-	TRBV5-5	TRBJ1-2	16	CASSSSTGGIGHGYTF	TGTGCCAGCAGCTCGTCCACTGGGGGGATCGGACATGGCTACACCTTC
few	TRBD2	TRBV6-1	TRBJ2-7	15	CASTERGLAAYEQYF	TGTGCCAGCACCGAAAGGGGACTAGCTGCCTACGAGCAGTACTTC
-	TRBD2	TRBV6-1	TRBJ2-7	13	CASSQTSGAGQYF	TGTGCCAGCAGTCAGACTAGCGGTGCGGGGCAGTACTTC
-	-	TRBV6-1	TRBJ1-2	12	CASSDVGYGYTF	TGTGCCAGCAGTGACGTCGGCTATGGCTACACCTTC
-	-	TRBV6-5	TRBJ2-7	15	CASSYDPGHNYEQYF	TGTGCCAGCAGTTACGATCCAGGTCACAACTACGAGCAGTACTTC
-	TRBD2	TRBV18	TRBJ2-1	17	CASSPLEGTSGNNEQFF	TGTGCCAGCTCACCACTCGAGGGGACTAGCGGAAACAATGAGCAGTTCTTC
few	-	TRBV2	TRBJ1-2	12	CASQGYNYGYTF	TGTGCCAGCCAGGGATACAACTATGGCTACACCTTC
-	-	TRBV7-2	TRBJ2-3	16	CASSPRGATYTDTQYF	TGTGCCAGCAGCCCCCGGGGAGCCACATACACAGATACGCAGTATTTT
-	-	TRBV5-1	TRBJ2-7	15	CASSYNRVSDYEQYF	TGCGCCAGCAGCTACAACAGGGTCTCTGACTACGAGCAGTACTTC
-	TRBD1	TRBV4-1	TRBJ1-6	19	CASSPGTGARGSYNSPLHF	TGCGCCAGCAGCCCTGGGACAGGGGCAAGGGGATCCTATAATTCACCCCTCCACTTT
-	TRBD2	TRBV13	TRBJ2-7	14	CASRFSGSSYEQYF	TGTGCCAGCAGGTTTAGCGGGAGCTCCTACGAGCAGTACTTC
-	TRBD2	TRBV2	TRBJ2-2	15	CASSEIAGYTGELFF	TGTGCCAGCAGTGAAATAGCGGGGTACACCGGGGAGCTGTTTTTT
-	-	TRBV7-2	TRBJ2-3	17	CASSLFERASLTDTQYF	TGTGCCAGCAGCTTATTCGAGCGGGCGTCCCTCACAGATACGCAGTATTTT
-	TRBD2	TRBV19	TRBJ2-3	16	CASSIRGGRTTDTQYF	TGTGCCAGTAGTATACGGGGGGGCAGAACCACAGATACGCAGTATTTT
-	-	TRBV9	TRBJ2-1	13	CASSATRIDEQFF	TGTGCCAGCAGCGCAACTAGGATAGACGAGCAGTTCTTC
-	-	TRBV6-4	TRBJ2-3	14	CASRRELSTDTQYF	TGTGCCAGCAGGAGAGAATTAAGCACAGATACGCAGTATTTT